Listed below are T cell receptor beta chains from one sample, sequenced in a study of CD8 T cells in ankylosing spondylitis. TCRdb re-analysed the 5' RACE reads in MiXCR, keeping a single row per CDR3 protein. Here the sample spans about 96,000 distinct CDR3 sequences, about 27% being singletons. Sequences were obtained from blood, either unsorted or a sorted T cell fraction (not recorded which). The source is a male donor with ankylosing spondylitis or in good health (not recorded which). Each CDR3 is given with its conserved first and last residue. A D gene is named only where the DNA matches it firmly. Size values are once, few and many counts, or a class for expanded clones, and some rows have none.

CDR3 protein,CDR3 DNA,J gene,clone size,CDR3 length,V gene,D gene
CASSLRLTNTGELFF,TGTGCCAGCAGCCTGAGATTGACGAACACCGGGGAGCTGTTTTTT,TRBJ2-2,few,15,TRBV3-1,-
CASSWTYTDTQYF,TGCGCCAGCAGCTGGACGTACACAGATACGCAGTATTTT,TRBJ2-3,-,13,TRBV5-1,-
CSAPGLAGYNEQFF,TGCAGTGCTCCCGGACTAGCGGGCTACAATGAGCAGTTCTTC,TRBJ2-1,-,14,TRBV20-1,TRBD2
CSVEVITDTQYF,TGCAGCGTTGAGGTCATCACAGATACGCAGTATTTT,TRBJ2-3,-,12,TRBV29-1,-
CASSADRNTQYF,TGTGCCAGCAGCGCAGACAGGAATACGCAGTATTTT,TRBJ2-3,-,12,TRBV7-3,-
CSVQLAGAYNEQFF,TGCAGCGTCCAACTAGCGGGAGCCTACAATGAGCAGTTCTTC,TRBJ2-1,few,14,TRBV29-1,TRBD2
CSASPDRYQPQHF,TGCAGTGCTAGCCCCGACAGATATCAGCCCCAGCATTTT,TRBJ1-5,-,13,TRBV20-1,-
CASRLTGNSNQPQHF,TGCGCCAGCAGACTAACAGGGAATAGCAATCAGCCCCAGCATTTT,TRBJ1-5,few,15,TRBV5-1,-
CSVGSSSGSKLYEQYF,TGCAGCGTTGGCTCCTCTAGCGGGAGTAAGTTGTACGAGCAGTACTTC,TRBJ2-7,-,16,TRBV29-1,TRBD2
CSAIPQETQYF,TGCAGTGCCATACCCCAAGAGACCCAGTACTTC,TRBJ2-5,few,11,TRBV20-1,-
CASSFILAGGVGEQFF,TGCGCCAGCAGCTTTATACTAGCGGGAGGAGTTGGTGAGCAGTTCTTC,TRBJ2-1,many,16,TRBV5-1,TRBD2
CASSLSGTSTDTQYF,TGTGCCAGCAGCTTATCGGGTACTAGCACAGATACGCAGTATTTT,TRBJ2-3,few,15,TRBV7-2,-
CASSELRWATGELFF,TGTGCCAGCAGTGAACTCAGATGGGCTACCGGGGAGCTGTTTTTT,TRBJ2-2,-,15,TRBV25-1,-
CAISEYRETGANVLTF,TGTGCCATCAGTGAGTATCGGGAAACTGGGGCCAACGTCCTGACTTTC,TRBJ2-6,-,16,TRBV10-3,-
CASTTGTAYTDTQYF,TGCGCCAGCACCACCGGGACAGCTTACACAGATACGCAGTATTTT,TRBJ2-3,few,15,TRBV5-1,TRBD1
CASSSSGTLEEAFF,TGTGCCAGCAGTTCCTCCGGGACACTTGAGGAGGCTTTCTTT,TRBJ1-1,-,14,TRBV12-3/TRBV12-4,-
CATGGALSTDTQYF,TGTGCCACCGGGGGGGCCTTGTCCACAGATACGCAGTATTTT,TRBJ2-3,-,14,TRBV15,-
CASSPASGSGLYEQYF,TGTGCCAGCTCACCGGCTAGCGGGAGTGGGCTCTACGAGCAGTACTTC,TRBJ2-7,many,16,TRBV18,TRBD2
CAVGDRENTIYF,TGTGCGGTCGGGGACAGGGAAAACACCATATATTTT,TRBJ1-3,few,12,TRBV28,TRBD1
CASSSQTSGSGNEQFF,TGTGCCAGCAGTTCTCAAACTAGCGGGAGCGGTAATGAGCAGTTCTTC,TRBJ2-1,-,16,TRBV7-2,TRBD2
CSALAGFYNEQFF,TGCAGTGCTCTAGCGGGATTCTACAATGAGCAGTTCTTC,TRBJ2-1,many,13,TRBV20-1,TRBD2
CASSLRLVITADTQYF,TGTGCCAGCAGTTTACGACTAGTTATAACGGCAGATACGCAGTATTTT,TRBJ2-3,few,16,TRBV12-3/TRBV12-4,-
CASSLGGLETQYF,TGTGCCAGCAGCTTAGGGGGTTTGGAGACCCAGTACTTC,TRBJ2-5,-,13,TRBV7-3,-
CASSPGTGISTDTQYF,TGTGCCAGCAGCCCTGGGACAGGGATTAGCACAGATACGCAGTATTTT,TRBJ2-3,-,16,TRBV7-6,TRBD1
CSAVPNNPYEQYF,TGCAGTGCCGTACCCAACAACCCTTACGAGCAGTACTTC,TRBJ2-7,-,13,TRBV20-1,-
CASRASGVDTGELFF,TGTGCCAGCAGGGCTTCAGGGGTGGACACCGGGGAGCTGTTTTTT,TRBJ2-2,-,15,TRBV2,-
CSARKDGGTNTGELFF,TGCAGTGCTAGAAAGGATGGGGGCACAAACACCGGGGAGCTGTTTTTT,TRBJ2-2,-,16,TRBV20-1,-
CASSPWSSGNTEAFF,TGTGCCAGCTCCCCGTGGAGTTCAGGGAACACTGAAGCTTTCTTT,TRBJ1-1,few,15,TRBV18,-
CASSWTGYRTGELFF,TGTGCCAGCAGCTGGACAGGGTATCGGACCGGGGAGCTGTTTTTT,TRBJ2-2,-,15,TRBV5-6,TRBD1
CASSLGIEATEAFF,TGTGCCAGCAGTTTGGGGATCGAAGCAACTGAAGCTTTCTTT,TRBJ1-1,few,14,TRBV12-3/TRBV12-4,-
CATSDTAGLSGELFF,TGTGCCACCAGTGATACGGCAGGGTTGTCCGGGGAGCTGTTTTTT,TRBJ2-2,-,15,TRBV24-1,-
CASSLVGRRNTEAFF,TGCGCCAGCAGCTTGGTCGGTCGAAGGAACACTGAAGCTTTCTTT,TRBJ1-1,few,15,TRBV5-1,-
CASSFPHLKATQYF,TGTGCCAGCAGCTTCCCCCACCTCAAGGCTACGCAGTATTTT,TRBJ2-3,-,14,TRBV7-2,-
CSATTWTENEETQYF,TGCAGTGCGACTACCTGGACCGAGAATGAAGAGACCCAGTACTTC,TRBJ2-5,few,15,TRBV20-1,-
CASSNITWGTGELFF,TGTGCCAGCAGCAACATCACCTGGGGGACCGGGGAGCTGTTTTTT,TRBJ2-2,few,15,TRBV7-9,-
CSARGTETYNEQFF,TGCAGTGCTAGGGGGACAGAAACCTACAATGAGCAGTTCTTC,TRBJ2-1,many,14,TRBV20-1,TRBD1
CASSWTGGNTEAFF,TGCGCCAGCAGCTGGACAGGGGGGAACACTGAAGCTTTCTTT,TRBJ1-1,few,14,TRBV5-1,TRBD1
CASTRQETQYF,TGCGCCAGCACTCGTCAAGAGACCCAGTACTTC,TRBJ2-5,-,11,TRBV5-1,-
CASSFRRGGQPQHF,TGTGCCAGCAGTTTTCGCAGGGGAGGGCAGCCCCAGCATTTT,TRBJ1-5,few,14,TRBV6-2/TRBV6-3,-
CASSQQRDFGGTQYF,TGTGCCAGCAGCCAACAACGGGACTTTGGCGGTACGCAGTATTTT,TRBJ2-3,-,15,TRBV3-1,-
CSVASGISTDTQYF,TGCAGCGTTGCTAGCGGGATTTCCACAGATACGCAGTATTTT,TRBJ2-3,few,14,TRBV29-1,TRBD2
CASSLGSGRTDTQYF,TGTGCCAGCAGCTTGGGTAGCGGGAGGACAGATACGCAGTATTTT,TRBJ2-3,-,15,TRBV5-6,TRBD2
CASSLRPGAPYGYSF,TGTGCCAGCAGCTTAAGACCGGGAGCCCCCTATGGCTACTCCTTC,TRBJ1-2,few,15,TRBV5-5,-
CASSLDAAYRAYEQYF,TGTGCCAGCAGCTTAGATGCAGCCTATCGAGCCTACGAGCAGTACTTC,TRBJ2-7,-,16,TRBV11-2,-
CASSLRKIAGSTDTQYF,TGTGCCAGCAGCTTACGTAAAATAGCGGGTAGCACAGATACGCAGTATTTT,TRBJ2-3,few,17,TRBV11-2,TRBD2
CASSSGQGGFYEQYF,TGTGCCAGCAGTTCTGGACAGGGGGGCTTCTACGAGCAGTACTTC,TRBJ2-7,-,15,TRBV5-4,TRBD1
CASSLTGGLQPQHF,TGTGCCAGCAGCCTGACAGGGGGATTGCAGCCCCAGCATTTT,TRBJ1-5,-,14,TRBV5-5,TRBD1
CSAQTTDRRYNEQFF,TGCAGTGCTCAAACAACCGACAGACGGTACAATGAGCAGTTCTTC,TRBJ2-1,-,15,TRBV20-1,-
CASRATLAGANVLTF,TGTGCCAGCAGGGCCACTCTGGCTGGGGCCAACGTCCTGACTTTC,TRBJ2-6,few,15,TRBV27,-
CSVVGSGWSTDTQYF,TGCAGCGTTGTCGGGAGTGGTTGGAGCACAGATACGCAGTATTTT,TRBJ2-3,-,15,TRBV29-1,-
CASRRADRDSESFF,TGCGCCAGCAGGAGGGCAGACCGGGACAGTGAATCTTTCTTT,TRBJ1-1,-,14,TRBV5-1,TRBD1
CSVRRDRGSYEQYF,TGCAGTGTCCGCCGGGACAGGGGTTCCTACGAGCAGTACTTC,TRBJ2-7,-,14,TRBV20-1,TRBD1
CASSLGWTGGSYEQYF,TGTGCCAGCAGTCTGGGATGGACAGGTGGATCCTACGAGCAGTACTTC,TRBJ2-7,-,16,TRBV28,TRBD1
CASSPTLAGGPHYNTGELFF,TGTGCCAGCAGTCCCACCCTAGCGGGAGGCCCACATTACAACACCGGGGAGCTGTTTTTT,TRBJ2-2,few,20,TRBV12-3/TRBV12-4,TRBD2
CASSLWTGGPNYGYTF,TGTGCCAGCAGCTTATGGACGGGGGGCCCCAACTATGGCTACACCTTC,TRBJ1-2,few,16,TRBV7-9,-